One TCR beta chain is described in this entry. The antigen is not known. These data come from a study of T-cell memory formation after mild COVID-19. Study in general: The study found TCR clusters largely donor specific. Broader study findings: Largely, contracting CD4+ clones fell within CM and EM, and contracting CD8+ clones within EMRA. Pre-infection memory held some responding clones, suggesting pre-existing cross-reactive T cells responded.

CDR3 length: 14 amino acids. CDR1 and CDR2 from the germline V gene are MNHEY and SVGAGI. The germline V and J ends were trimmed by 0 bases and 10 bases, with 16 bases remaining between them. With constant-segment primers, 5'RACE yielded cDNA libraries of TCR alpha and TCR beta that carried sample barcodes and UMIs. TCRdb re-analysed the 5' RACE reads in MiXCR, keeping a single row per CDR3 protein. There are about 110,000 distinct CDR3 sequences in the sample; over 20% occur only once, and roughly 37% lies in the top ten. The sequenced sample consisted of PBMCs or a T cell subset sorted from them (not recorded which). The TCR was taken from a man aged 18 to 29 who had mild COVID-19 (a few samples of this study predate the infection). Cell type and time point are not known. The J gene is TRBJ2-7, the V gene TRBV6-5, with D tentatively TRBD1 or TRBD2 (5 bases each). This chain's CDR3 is CASSYSAGTSDQYF. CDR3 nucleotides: TGTGCCAGCAGTTACTCGGCAGGGACCTCCGATCAGTACTTC.